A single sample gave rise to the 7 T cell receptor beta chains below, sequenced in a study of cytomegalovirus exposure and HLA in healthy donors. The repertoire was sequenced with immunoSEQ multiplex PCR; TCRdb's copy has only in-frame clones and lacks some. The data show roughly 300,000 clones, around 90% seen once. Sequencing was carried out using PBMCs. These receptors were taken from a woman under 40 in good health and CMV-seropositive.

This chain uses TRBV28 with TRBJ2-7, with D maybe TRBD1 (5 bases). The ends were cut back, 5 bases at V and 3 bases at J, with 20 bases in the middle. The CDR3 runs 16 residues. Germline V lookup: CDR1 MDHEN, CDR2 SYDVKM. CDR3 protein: CASSPPREGPSYEQYF. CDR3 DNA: TGTGCCAGCAGTCCGCCCAGGGAAGGACCCAGCTACGAGCAGTACTTC.

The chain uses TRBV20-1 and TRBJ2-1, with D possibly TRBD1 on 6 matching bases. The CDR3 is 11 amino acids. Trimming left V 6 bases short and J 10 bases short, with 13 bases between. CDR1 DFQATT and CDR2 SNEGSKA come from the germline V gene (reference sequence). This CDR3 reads CSAPRTAEQFF. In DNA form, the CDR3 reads TGCAGTGCCCCCCGGACAGCCGAGCAGTTCTTC.

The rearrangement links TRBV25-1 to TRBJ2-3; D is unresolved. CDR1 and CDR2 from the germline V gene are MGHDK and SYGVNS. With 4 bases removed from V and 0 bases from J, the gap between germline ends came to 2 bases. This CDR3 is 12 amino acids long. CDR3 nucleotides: TGTGCCAGCAGTGTCAGCACAGATACGCAGTATTTT. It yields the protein CASSVSTDTQYF.

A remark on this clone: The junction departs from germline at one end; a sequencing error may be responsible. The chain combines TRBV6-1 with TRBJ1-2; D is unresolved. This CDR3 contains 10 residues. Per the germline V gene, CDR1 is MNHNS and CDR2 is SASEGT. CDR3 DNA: TGTGCCAGCAGTGAAGACCTCCCGAATTTC. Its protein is CASSEDLPNF.

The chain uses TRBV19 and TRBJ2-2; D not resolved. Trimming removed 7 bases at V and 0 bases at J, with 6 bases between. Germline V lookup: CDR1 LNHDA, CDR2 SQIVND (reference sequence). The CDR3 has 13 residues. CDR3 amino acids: CASTPTNTGELFF. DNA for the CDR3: TGTGCCAGTACCCCGACGAACACCGGGGAGCTGTTTTTT.

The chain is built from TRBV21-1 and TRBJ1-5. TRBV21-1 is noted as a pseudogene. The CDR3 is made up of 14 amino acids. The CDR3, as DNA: TGTGCCATCGGGGACGGGGCTCGCAATCAGCCCCAGCATTTT. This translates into CAIGDGARNQPQHF.

CDR3 loop: CATSPPVSTLTYEQYF. The CDR3 coding sequence is TGTGCCACCAGCCCCCCGGTGTCGACGCTTACCTACGAGCAGTACTTC. V is TRBV15 and J is TRBJ2-7; no clear D. Trimming pared 5 bases from V and 2 bases from J, leaving 19 bases between. Looked up from germline, CDR1 is LNHNV and CDR2 is YYDKDF (reference sequence). The CDR3 extends over 16 amino acids.